The 5 T cell receptor beta chains below all came from one sample that was sequenced in a study of blood T cell repertoires in COVID-19. TCRdb's copy holds only in-frame clones and misses some; the assay was immunoSEQ multiplex PCR. The sample contains about 170,000 clones, roughly 85% of which appear only once. The specimen was PBMCs or T cells enriched from blood (not recorded which). Receptor source: a woman aged 70-85 years in a cohort exposed to, infected with or recovered from COVID-19 (not recorded which).

As DNA, the CDR3 is TGTGCCAGCTCGGACAGGGGTAATTCACCCCTCCACTTT. The encoded protein is CASSDRGNSPLHF. This sequence joins TRBV18 and TRBJ1-6, with TRBD1 matching over 9 bases. The CDR3 runs 13 residues. Trimming cost V 6 bases and J 6 bases; bases outside gene matches: 0. CDR1 is KGHSH and CDR2 is LQKENI in the germline V gene.

This chain connects TRBV30 to TRBJ1-4; 8 positions match TRBD1. Unmatched junction bases numbered 5, after V lost 5 bases and J lost 6 bases. CDR3 length: 13 residues. Germline values: CDR1 GTSNPN, CDR2 SVGIG (reference sequence). CDR3 nucleotides: TGTGCCTGGGACAGGGGATCTCATGAAAAACTGTTTTTT. Amino acids: CAWDRGSHEKLFF.

This chain uses TRBV18 with TRBJ1-5; D may be TRBD1 (5 bases). Germline loops: CDR1 KGHSH, CDR2 LQKENI. The CDR3 loop spans 13 amino acids. V gave up 3 bases and J gave up 5 bases, with 8 bases separating them. CDR3 nucleotides: TGTGCCAGCTCACCTGGGGCAGATCAGCCCCAGCATTTT. It specifies CASSPGADQPQHF.

V and J are TRBV29-1 and TRBJ2-5; 9 bases match TRBD1. The CDR3 is 14 residues long. The J segment lost 5 bases and the V segment lost 1 base, leaving 5 bases of the junction unmatched. Looked up from germline, CDR1 is SQVTM and CDR2 is ANQGSEA. CDR3 residues: CSVEGDRVVETQYF. The CDR3 DNA follows: TGCAGCGTTGAAGGGGACAGGGTGGTTGAGACCCAGTACTTC.

The chain joins TRBV3-1 (or the pseudogene TRBV3-2) to TRBJ1-2, with D perhaps TRBD1 (5 bases). The germline V and J ends were trimmed by 4 bases and 4 bases, with 16 bases remaining between them. The CDR3 is 15 residues long. Germline lookup yields CDR1 LGHDT and CDR2 YNNKEL (reference sequence). CDR3: CASSPGGNIPYGYTF. Written as DNA, the CDR3 is TGTGCCAGCAGCCCCGGGGGGAACATCCCCTATGGCTACACCTTC.